The 15 T cell receptor beta chains below were found in one sample sequenced in a study of T-cell reconstitution after alpha-beta-depleted transplantation in children. Unique molecular identifiers were built into the TCRbeta library. TCRdb passed the PCR reads through MiXCR, listing each CDR3 protein once. The sample gives around 300,000 distinct CDR3 sequences, more than 9% of which show up once; around 24% is in the top ten. The sequences come from peripheral blood, collected 180 days after TCRalphabeta/CD19-depleted stem cell transplant. These receptors came from a male patient aged 2 to 9 who had a stem cell transplant for chronic granulomatous disease, so the T cells may come from the graft donor.

Many counts were recorded for this clonotype. This chain joins TRBV7-2 and TRBJ2-5; D is uncertain. From germline, CDR1 is SGHTA and CDR2 FQGNSA. The CDR3 consists of 14 residues. Deletions cut 5 bases from V and 3 bases from J, with 13 bases between. This CDR3 reads CASSRVSLKETQYF. The DNA of the CDR3 is TGTGCCAGCAGCAGAGTGAGCTTGAAAGAGACCCAGTACTTC.

This clonotype was counted ten times or more. The CDR3 protein is CASSALPRGGAISYNEQFF. The DNA for the CDR3 is TGTGCCAGCAGCGCCCTGCCCAGGGGGGGCGCAATCTCATACAATGAGCAGTTCTTC. The chain joins TRBV9 to TRBJ2-1; either TRBD1 or TRBD2 may fit D (7 bases each). CDR3 size: 19 residues. V was pared by 3 bases and J by 4 bases, with 26 bases between. Per the germline V gene, CDR1 is SGDLS and CDR2 is YYNGEE.

This clonotype was recorded at least ten times. This chain uses TRBV5-1 with TRBJ2-3; 8 bases match TRBD1. V dropped 6 bases and J dropped 2; count of bases not matched to a gene: 5. Per the germline V gene, CDR1 is SGHRS and CDR2 is YFSETQ. The CDR3 runs 14 residues. CDR3 DNA: TGCGCCAGCAAGACAGGGGCGGCCACAGATACGCAGTATTTT. It codes for CASKTGAATDTQYF.

Many counts were recorded for this clonotype. In DNA form, the CDR3 reads TGCAGTGCCAGGCCCGGGACTAGACCGACGCCTTACGAGCAGTACTTC. Translated, it gives CSARPGTRPTPYEQYF. J is TRBJ2-7 and V is TRBV20-1, with 8 bases identical to TRBD2. In germline, CDR1 is DFQATT, CDR2 SNEGSKA (reference sequence). The CDR3 length is 16 residues. With V trimmed by 6 bases and J by 4 bases, 17 bases remained unmatched.

This clonotype was seen repeatedly, ten times or more. The chain couples TRBV20-1 to TRBJ1-4; a weak D match, TRBD1 (6 bases). Trimming removed 4 bases at V and 0 bases at J, with 9 bases between. The CDR3 totals 14 residues. The germline V gene encodes CDR1 DFQATT and CDR2 SNEGSKA (reference sequence). In nucleotides, the CDR3 is TGCAGTGCTATTAGGACAGCAACTAATGAAAAACTGTTTTTT. It is translated as CSAIRTATNEKLFF.

There are a few counts of this clonotype. At one end the junction does not follow the germline gene, possibly because of a read error. V and J are TRBV20-1 and TRBJ2-4; 16 nucleotides line up with TRBD2. The CDR3 covers 17 residues. Germline CDR1 reads DFQATT; CDR2 reads SNEGSKA (reference sequence). CDR3 nucleotide sequence: TGCTGTGCTCCGGGACTAGCGGGAGGGATATCGGAAAACATTCAGTACTTC. Translation: CCAPGLAGGISENIQYF.

This clonotype was detected ten times or more. The chain employs TRBV28 and TRBJ1-1, with D maybe TRBD1 (5 bases). V lost 2 bases, J lost 4 bases, and 14 bases lay in between. The germline V gene encodes CDR1 MDHEN and CDR2 SYDVKM. The CDR3 sequence is 15 residues long. The DNA for the CDR3 is TGTGCCAGCAGTTTACTCTCTGGGACGGGCACTGAAGCTTTCTTT. It is translated as CASSLLSGTGTEAFF.

Many counts were recorded for this clonotype. The chain employs TRBV3-1 and TRBJ2-5, with 10 bases lining up with TRBD2. CDR1 and CDR2 from the germline V gene are LGHDT and YNNKEL (reference sequence). The V and J ends lost 4 bases and 2 bases, in that order; junction bases with no gene match: 4. The CDR3 contains 15 residues. The CDR3 nucleotides read TGTGCCAGCAGCCGAGCGGGAGGGCTACAAGAGACCCAGTACTTC. Residues: CASSRAGGLQETQYF.

This clonotype showed up many times. V and J are TRBV25-1 and TRBJ1-1; D call uncertain. V lost 1 base to trimming and J lost 5 bases, with 5 bases between them. CDR1 is MGHDK and CDR2 is SYGVNS in the germline V gene. This CDR3 has 12 residues. As DNA, the CDR3 is TGTGCCAGCAGTGAATTATATACTGAAGCTTTCTTT. Residues: CASSELYTEAFF.

This clonotype was recorded many times. V and J are TRBV7-9 and TRBJ2-1, with 11 bases matching TRBD2. CDR1 is SEHNR, CDR2 FQNEAQ, per germline (reference sequence). The junction had 10 bases not matched to a gene; V was cut back by 5 bases and J by 7 bases. This CDR3 is built from 16 residues. The CDR3 here is CASSPGLAGLGNEQFF. DNA for the CDR3: TGTGCCAGCAGCCCCGGACTAGCGGGCCTGGGTAATGAGCAGTTCTTC.

This clonotype was recorded many times. This chain joins TRBV12-3 or TRBV12-4 and TRBJ1-4; a possible D gene is TRBD1 (6 bases). The CDR3 sequence is 12 residues long. V was shortened by 1 base and J by 13 bases, with 10 bases between the two germline ends. CDR3: CASSLGDTVLFF. In nucleotides, the CDR3 is TGTGCCAGCAGTTTAGGGGACACCGTACTGTTTTTT.

Comments on this clonotype: A read error may explain this, as a much larger clone is one base away. This sequence joins TRBV4-3 and TRBJ2-2; perhaps TRBD2 as D (5 bases). CDR3 length equals 16 residues. The germline CDR1 and CDR2 sequences are LGHNA and YSLEER. V was pared by 2 bases and J by 10 bases, with 20 bases between. DNA of the CDR3: TGCGCCAGCAGCCAAACAACTAGAATTTTGGCCGTGGAGCTGTTTTTT. Amino acids: CASSQTTRILAVELFF.

Details on this clonotype: This may come from a read error, since a much larger clone is one base off. The chain has TRBV27 and TRBJ1-2, with TRBD1 as a possible D gene (5 bases). The CDR3 is 12 residues long. Trimming left V 7 bases short and J 10 bases short, with 16 bases between. Germline V gene lookup returns CDR1 MNHEY and CDR2 SMNVEV (reference sequence). The CDR3 sequence is CASMGQGGAYTF. CDR3 bases: TGTGCCAGCATGGGGCAGGGCGGCGCCTACACCTTC.

This clonotype has a count of ten or more. The gene calls are TRBV20-1 and TRBJ2-1, with D possibly being TRBD2 (7 bases). CDR3 length: 15 residues. CDR1 and CDR2 (germline): DFQATT, SNEGSKA (reference sequence). Trimming took 1 base from V and 0 from J, leaving 10 bases between them. The CDR3 reads CSARVGGASYNEQFF. CDR3 in DNA: TGCAGTGCTAGAGTTGGGGGGGCCTCCTACAATGAGCAGTTCTTC.

V usage is TRBV12-1 and J usage is TRBJ2-1; TRBD1 is taken as the D call from the table, unchecked against the DNA. TRBV12-1 is a documented pseudogene. This CDR3 spans 15 amino acids. This chain's CDR3 is CATSFWTGLTNEQFF. DNA of the CDR3: TGTGCCACCAGCTTCTGGACAGGGTTGACGAATGAGCAGTTCTTC.